Listed below are T cell receptor beta chains from one sample, sequenced in a study of blood T cell repertoires in COVID-19. Sequenced by immunoSEQ multiplex PCR; TCRdb stores in-frame clones only, minus some. The sample shows under 350,000 clones, roughly 86% of them seen only once. Sequencing was carried out using PBMCs or T cells enriched from blood (not recorded which). These receptors all come from a woman younger than 30 who had recovered from COVID-19. CDR3s include the opening cysteine and the closing phenylalanine or tryptophan. A D gene is named only where the DNA matches it firmly. Rows may omit the clone size; those that give it use once, few, many or a size class.

J gene: TRBJ2-2
V gene: TRBV7-9
D gene: TRBD1
clone size: -
CDR3 protein: CASRDPRDRDPTNTGELFF
CDR3 DNA: TGTGCCAGCAGAGACCCCCGGGACAGGGACCCCACGAACACCGGGGAGCTGTTTTTT

J gene: TRBJ2-1
V gene: TRBV28
D gene: -
clone size: -
CDR3 protein: CASSLSTGYGYNEQFF
CDR3 DNA: TGTGCCAGCAGTTTATCAACAGGGTACGGCTACAATGAGCAGTTCTTC

J gene: TRBJ2-7
V gene: TRBV5-1
D gene: TRBD2
clone size: -
CDR3 protein: CASSLALAGFYEQYF
CDR3 DNA: TGCGCCAGCAGCTTGGCACTAGCGGGATTCTACGAGCAGTACTTC

J gene: TRBJ2-1
V gene: TRBV7-2
D gene: TRBD1
clone size: -
CDR3 protein: CASSPVDTGQNYNEQFF
CDR3 DNA: TGTGCCAGCAGCCCAGTAGACACGGGACAGAATTACAATGAGCAGTTCTTC

J gene: TRBJ1-1
V gene: TRBV6-6
D gene: -
clone size: -
CDR3 protein: CASKTPQVNTEAFF
CDR3 DNA: TGTGCCAGCAAGACCCCCCAGGTGAACACTGAAGCTTTCTTT

J gene: TRBJ2-5
V gene: TRBV10-1
D gene: -
clone size: -
CDR3 protein: CASSDPGTQETQYF
CDR3 DNA: TGCGCCAGCAGTGACCCGGGAACCCAAGAGACCCAGTACTTC

J gene: TRBJ2-7
V gene: TRBV25-1
D gene: -
clone size: -
CDR3 protein: CASSNPQQGAPYEQYF
CDR3 DNA: TGTGCCAGCAGTAACCCGCAGCAGGGTGCCCCCTACGAGCAGTACTTC

J gene: TRBJ1-4
V gene: TRBV15
D gene: -
clone size: -
CDR3 protein: CATSRDGTKGEKLFF
CDR3 DNA: TGTGCCACCAGCAGAGACGGGACAAAGGGGGAAAAACTGTTTTTT

J gene: TRBJ1-5
V gene: TRBV27
D gene: -
clone size: -
CDR3 protein: CASSLARDLPTQPQHF
CDR3 DNA: TGTGCCAGCAGTTTAGCCCGGGACTTACCGACGCAGCCCCAGCATTTT

J gene: TRBJ1-4
V gene: TRBV11-2
D gene: -
clone size: -
CDR3 protein: CASTSLGGQGDEKLFF
CDR3 DNA: TGTGCCAGTACCTCTTTGGGGGGTCAGGGAGATGAAAAACTGTTTTTT

J gene: TRBJ1-4
V gene: TRBV6-2/TRBV6-3
D gene: -
clone size: -
CDR3 protein: CASSWTGEKLFF
CDR3 DNA: TGTGCCAGCAGTTGGACTGGTGAAAAACTGTTTTTT

J gene: TRBJ2-2
V gene: TRBV10-2
D gene: TRBD2
clone size: -
CDR3 protein: CASRLPPGLAGGPGTGELFF
CDR3 DNA: TGCGCCAGCAGACTCCCTCCGGGACTAGCGGGAGGCCCGGGAACCGGGGAGCTGTTTTTT

J gene: TRBJ2-3
V gene: TRBV3-1/TRBV3-2
D gene: -
clone size: -
CDR3 protein: CASSQLRDSNTQYF
CDR3 DNA: TGTGCCAGCAGCCAACTCCGGGACTCCAATACGCAGTATTTT

J gene: TRBJ2-7
V gene: TRBV10-3
D gene: -
clone size: -
CDR3 protein: CAISPRDKVYEQYF
CDR3 DNA: TGTGCCATCAGTCCCCGGGACAAGGTCTACGAGCAGTACTTC

J gene: TRBJ1-2
V gene: TRBV2
D gene: TRBD1
clone size: -
CDR3 protein: CASSARRDRGRSDTF
CDR3 DNA: TGTGCCAGCAGTGCCCGACGGGACAGGGGGCGCTCCGACACCTTC

J gene: TRBJ1-5
V gene: TRBV3-1/TRBV3-2
D gene: -
clone size: -
CDR3 protein: CASSEGRQPQHF
CDR3 DNA: TGTGCCAGCAGCGAAGGGAGGCAGCCCCAGCATTTT

J gene: TRBJ1-1
V gene: TRBV5-4
D gene: -
clone size: once
CDR3 protein: CASSLPAEGNTEAFF
CDR3 DNA: TGTGCCAGCAGCTTGCCCGCAGAGGGGAACACTGAAGCTTTCTTT

J gene: TRBJ2-2
V gene: TRBV5-1
D gene: TRBD2
clone size: -
CDR3 protein: CASSLAGSNTGELFF
CDR3 DNA: TGCGCCAGCAGTCTAGCGGGTTCGAACACCGGGGAGCTGTTTTTT

J gene: TRBJ2-1
V gene: TRBV28
D gene: TRBD2
clone size: -
CDR3 protein: CASSPLGREGNNEQFF
CDR3 DNA: TGTGCCAGCAGCCCCTTAGGGCGGGAGGGGAACAATGAGCAGTTCTTC

J gene: TRBJ1-2
V gene: TRBV10-3
D gene: TRBD1
clone size: -
CDR3 protein: CAKRQGKGRYTF
CDR3 DNA: TGTGCCAAAAGACAGGGAAAAGGGCGCTACACCTTC

J gene: TRBJ1-1
V gene: TRBV5-1
D gene: -
clone size: -
CDR3 protein: CASSLGGGSPLPNTEAFF
CDR3 DNA: TGCGCCAGCAGCTTGGGGGGGGGCAGCCCGCTGCCGAACACTGAAGCTTTCTTT

J gene: TRBJ2-1
V gene: TRBV11-3
D gene: TRBD2
clone size: -
CDR3 protein: CASSQVAGTYNEQFF
CDR3 DNA: TGTGCCAGCAGCCAAGTAGCGGGGACCTACAATGAGCAGTTCTTC

J gene: TRBJ2-1
V gene: TRBV29-1
D gene: -
clone size: -
CDR3 protein: CSVPEYNEQFF
CDR3 DNA: TGCAGCGTTCCGGAGTACAATGAGCAGTTCTTC

J gene: TRBJ1-5
V gene: TRBV3-1/TRBV3-2
D gene: TRBD1
clone size: -
CDR3 protein: CASSQTPTGSPYSNQPQHF
CDR3 DNA: TGTGCCAGCAGCCAAACCCCGACAGGGAGTCCGTATAGCAATCAGCCCCAGCATTTT

J gene: TRBJ1-1
V gene: TRBV19
D gene: TRBD1
clone size: -
CDR3 protein: CASSNGQGANTEAFF
CDR3 DNA: TGTGCCAGTAGTAACGGACAGGGGGCCAACACTGAAGCTTTCTTT

J gene: TRBJ2-1
V gene: TRBV11-3
D gene: TRBD2
clone size: -
CDR3 protein: CASSPRLAGGNEQFF
CDR3 DNA: TGTGCCAGCAGCCCTAGACTAGCGGGGGGAAATGAGCAGTTCTTC

J gene: TRBJ2-2
V gene: TRBV6-1
D gene: TRBD2
clone size: -
CDR3 protein: CASSEGLAGTANTGELFF
CDR3 DNA: TGTGCCAGCAGTGAAGGCCTAGCGGGGACCGCGAACACCGGGGAGCTGTTTTTT

J gene: TRBJ2-7
V gene: TRBV11-2
D gene: -
clone size: -
CDR3 protein: CASSLSNRNYEQYF
CDR3 DNA: TGTGCCAGCAGCTTATCCAACAGAAACTACGAGCAGTACTTC